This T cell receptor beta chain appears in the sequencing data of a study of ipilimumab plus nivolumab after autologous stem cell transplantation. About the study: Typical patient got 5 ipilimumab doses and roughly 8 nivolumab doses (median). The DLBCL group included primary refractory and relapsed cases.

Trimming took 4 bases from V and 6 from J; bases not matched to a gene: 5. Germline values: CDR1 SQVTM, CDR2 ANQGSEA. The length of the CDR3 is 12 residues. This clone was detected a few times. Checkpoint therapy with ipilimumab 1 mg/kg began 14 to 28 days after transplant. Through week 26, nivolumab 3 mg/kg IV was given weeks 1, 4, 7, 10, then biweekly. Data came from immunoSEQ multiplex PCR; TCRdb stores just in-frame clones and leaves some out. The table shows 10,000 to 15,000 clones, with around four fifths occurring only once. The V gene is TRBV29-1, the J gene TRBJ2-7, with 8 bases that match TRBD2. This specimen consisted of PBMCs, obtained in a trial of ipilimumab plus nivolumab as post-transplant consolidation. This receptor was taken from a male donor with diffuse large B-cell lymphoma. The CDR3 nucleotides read TGCAGCGTTGTAGAGCGGGAGCTCGAGCAGTACTTC. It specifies CSVVERELEQYF.